The 25 T cell receptor beta chains below were found in one sample sequenced in a study of blood T cell repertoires in COVID-19. Produced via immunoSEQ multiplex PCR; TCRdb's table is partial and in-frame only. The repertoire holds about 220,000 clones, with 82% as singletons. Sequencing was performed on peripheral blood. The receptors come from a woman aged 80 or older with acute or convalescent COVID-19.

V gene TRBV7-2 combines with J gene TRBJ2-1; 10 bases map to TRBD2. The CDR3 is 16 amino acids. Germline V gives CDR1 SGHTA, CDR2 FQGNSA. V trimming: 6 bases; J trimming: 5 bases; junction bases outside the gene matches: 10. The CDR3 here is CASSRNSGGFNNEQFF. The CDR3 bases are TGTGCCAGCAGTCGGAATAGCGGGGGGTTTAACAATGAGCAGTTCTTC. Filled out from reference TRBV7-2 and TRBJ2-1, the complete variable domain reads GAGVSQSPSNKVTEKGKDVELRCDPISGHTALYWYRQSLGQGLEFLIYFQGNSAPDKSGLPSDRFSAERTGGSVSTLTIQRTQQEDSAVYLCASSRNSGGFNNEQFFGPGTRLTVL.

V and J are TRBV6-2 or TRBV6-3 and TRBJ1-1; D not resolved. CDR1 MNHEY and CDR2 SVGEGT come from the germline V gene. The CDR3 is 14 amino acids. V dropped 0 bases and J dropped 4 bases, with 9 bases sitting between them. The CDR3 loop reads CASSYSSRSTEAFF. The CDR3 bases are TGTGCCAGCAGTTACTCCTCTCGGAGCACTGAAGCTTTCTTT.

This clone was recorded only once. The rearrangement uses TRBV5-4 and TRBJ1-2; 8 nucleotides match TRBD1. Germline V gene lookup returns CDR1 SGHNT and CDR2 YYREEE (reference sequence). This CDR3 region has 16 residues. J lost 0 bases, V lost 4 bases, and 8 bases had no gene match. For the CDR3, the DNA is TGTGCCAGCAGCCGCGACTACAGGGGGACTAACTATGGCTACACCTTC. It codes for CASSRDYRGTNYGYTF.

The V and J genes are TRBV11-2 and TRBJ2-7; weak D call: TRBD1 (5 bases). The V and J ends lost 5 bases and 2 bases respectively, with 13 bases between them. Germline V gene lookup returns CDR1 SGHAT and CDR2 FQNNGV. CDR3 size: 14 residues. Written as DNA, the CDR3 is TGTGCCAGCAGCCATCCAGGGTGGCCCTACGAGCAGTACTTC. Translation gives CASSHPGWPYEQYF.

The chain couples TRBV11-3 to TRBJ2-1; D may be TRBD1 (6 bases). The germline V gene encodes CDR1 SGHNT and CDR2 YENEEA. Between the trimmed V and J ends, which lost 6 bases and 6 bases, there was a span of 12 bases. CDR3 length equals 13 residues. In nucleotides, the CDR3 is TGTGCCAGCAGGCCTACAGGGATCAATGAGCAGTTCTTC. This gives the protein CASRPTGINEQFF.

The V call is TRBV11-3, the J call TRBJ2-1; D possibly corresponds to TRBD2 (6 bases). The ends were cut back, 5 bases at V and 8 bases at J, with 16 bases in the middle. CDR1 is SGHNT and CDR2 is YENEEA in the germline V gene. The CDR3 is 14 amino acids. The CDR3 is CASSLMGGNHEQFF. The CDR3 region has the DNA TGTGCCAGCAGCCTCATGGGGGGAAACCATGAGCAGTTCTTC.

The chain carries TRBV6-5 and TRBJ1-2; 7 nucleotides line up with TRBD1. J lost 8 bases, V lost 6 bases, and 12 bases had no gene match. Germline V gene lookup returns CDR1 MNHEY and CDR2 SVGAGI. This CDR3 is built from 14 residues. CDR3 DNA sequence: TGTGCCAGCAGCCGGACAGGCACCGGGGGAGGCTACACCTTC. Protein product: CASSRTGTGGGYTF.

The V and J genes are TRBV7-8 and TRBJ1-5; D possibly corresponds to TRBD1 (6 bases). V was clipped by 5 bases and J by 7 bases, with 15 bases between them. Germline values: CDR1 SGHVS, CDR2 FQNEAQ. The length of the CDR3 is 14 residues. The CDR3 reads CASSLRDIGQPQHF. CDR3 bases: TGTGCCAGCAGCCTCCGGGACATTGGGCAGCCCCAGCATTTT.

This rearrangement joins TRBV5-1 to TRBJ2-7, with a tentative D call TRBD1 (8 bases). The length of the CDR3 is 15 residues. CDR1 SGHRS and CDR2 YFSETQ come from the germline V gene. V was cut by 3 bases and J by 3 bases, with 16 bases left in between. In nucleotides, the CDR3 is TGCGCCAGCAGCTCCGGGGGGACAGGACTCTACGAGCAGTACTTC. This gives the protein CASSSGGTGLYEQYF.

The chain has TRBV7-3 and TRBJ2-2; D is possibly TRBD2 (5 bases). There are 15 residues in the CDR3. Germline V gene data show CDR1 as SGHTA and CDR2 as FQGTGA. V dropped 2 bases and J dropped 7 bases, with 14 bases sitting between them. CDR3: CASSLSGSRDGELFF. The CDR3 region has the DNA TGTGCCAGCAGCTTATCTGGGAGTCGTGACGGGGAGCTGTTTTTT.

There are many counts of this clone. This chain joins TRBV5-8 and TRBJ1-1; D uncertain. V lost 0 bases, J lost 0 bases, and 12 bases lay in between. This CDR3 is 16 amino acids long. Germline-derived CDR1 and CDR2 are SGHTS and YDEGEE. CDR3 bases: TGTGCCAGCAGCTTGGTGTTAAACAGTATGAACACTGAAGCTTTCTTT. Translated, it gives CASSLVLNSMNTEAFF.

This sequence joins TRBV28 and TRBJ2-4; 8 positions match TRBD1. V lost 6 bases and J lost 7; bases outside the gene matches: 5. CDR1 MDHEN and CDR2 SYDVKM come from the germline V gene. This CDR3 has 13 residues. This chain's CDR3 is CASRTTGVNIQYF. The CDR3 DNA reads TGTGCCAGCAGAACGACAGGGGTGAACATTCAGTACTTC.

This clone was picked up many times. Other DNA sequences from this sample encode an identical CDR3 as well. V and J are TRBV6-5 and TRBJ1-6; D is undetermined. Germline CDR1 reads MNHEY; CDR2 reads SVGAGI. V lost 2 bases and J 5 bases, leaving 7 bases between the germline ends. The CDR3 is 14 residues long. The CDR3 sequence is CASSYRRDNSPLHF. In nucleotides, the CDR3 is TGTGCCAGCAGTTACCGGAGAGATAATTCACCCCTCCACTTT.

The V and J genes are TRBV20-1 and TRBJ2-7, with a possible D match to TRBD1 (5 bases). This CDR3 comprises 11 residues. Germline V gives CDR1 DFQATT, CDR2 SNEGSKA (reference sequence). V lost 2 bases and J lost 5, with 7 bases in between. CDR3 sequence reads: CSARRGNEQYF. The CDR3 bases are TGCAGTGCTAGAAGGGGAAACGAGCAGTACTTC.

CDR3 nucleotide sequence: TGCGCCAGCAGCTATCCAGGCACAGGCACTGAAGCTTTCTTT. Encoded protein: CASSYPGTGTEAFF. The V call is TRBV5-1, the J call TRBJ1-1; D is perhaps TRBD1 (5 bases). The germline V gene encodes CDR1 SGHRS and CDR2 YFSETQ. The CDR3 is 14 residues long. Between the trimmed V and J ends, which lost 3 bases and 4 bases, there was a span of 13 bases.

This clone was seen a single time. This chain connects TRBV4-3 to TRBJ2-4; D is perhaps TRBD2 (6 bases). The V end was cut by 2 bases, the J end by 9 bases, with 14 bases between. There are 14 residues in the CDR3. From germline, CDR1 is LGHNA and CDR2 YSLEER. This CDR3 reads CASSQRIEAGIQYF. The CDR3 bases are TGCGCCAGCAGCCAACGGATTGAAGCGGGCATTCAGTACTTC.

The chain links TRBV6-2 or TRBV6-3 to TRBJ2-1; 10 bases align to TRBD1. Germline V lookup: CDR1 MNHEY, CDR2 SVGEGT. The CDR3 is 19 residues long. J gave up 8 bases and V 2 bases, and 18 bases lay outside the gene matches. The CDR3 protein is CASSYATHKVTGGADEQFF. CDR3 nucleotide sequence: TGTGCCAGCAGTTACGCCACCCACAAGGTGACAGGGGGCGCCGATGAGCAGTTCTTC.

This clone was seen more than once but under ten times. The genes are TRBV7-2 and TRBJ1-1; 11 bases are shared with TRBD1. This CDR3 contains 15 residues. Germline V lookup: CDR1 SGHTA, CDR2 FQGNSA. With 1 base clipped from V and 5 bases from J, the junction kept 3 bases outside the gene matches. The chain's CDR3 is CASSLGGQGATEAFF. CDR3 nucleotide sequence: TGTGCCAGCAGCTTAGGCGGACAGGGGGCAACTGAAGCTTTCTTT. The whole variable domain, filled in from reference TRBV7-2 and TRBJ1-1, reads GAGVSQSPSNKVTEKGKDVELRCDPISGHTALYWYRQSLGQGLEFLIYFQGNSAPDKSGLPSDRFSAERTGGSVSTLTIQRTQQEDSAVYLCASSLGGQGATEAFFGQGTRLTVV.

The chain's CDR3 is CASRPQGRMTEAFF. The CDR3 DNA is TGTGCCAGCAGGCCTCAGGGTAGGATGACTGAAGCTTTCTTT. The V call is TRBV28, the J call TRBJ1-1, with D maybe TRBD1 (5 bases). Germline V gene data show CDR1 as MDHEN and CDR2 as SYDVKM. The CDR3 spans 14 residues. V was cut by 6 bases and J by 5 bases, with 16 bases left in between.

The chain combines TRBV11-2 with TRBJ2-7; TRBD2 aligns across 9 bases. Trimming removed 2 bases from V and 0 bases from J; junction bases left unmatched: 5. This CDR3 region has 16 residues. Germline CDR1 reads SGHAT; CDR2 reads FQNNGV. In DNA, the CDR3 is TGTGCCAGCAGCTTACCTCTAGCGGGAAGCTCCTACGAGCAGTACTTC. Protein product: CASSLPLAGSSYEQYF.

This clone has only a few counts. The rearrangement uses TRBV12-3 or TRBV12-4 and TRBJ2-2, with D possibly TRBD1 on 6 matching bases. The CDR3 loop spans 12 amino acids. V was clipped by 2 bases and J by 8 bases, with 6 bases between them. The CDR3 reads CASSLTGGELFF. DNA of the CDR3: TGTGCCAGCAGTTTAACAGGGGGGGAGCTGTTTTTT.

This rearrangement joins TRBV6-5 to TRBJ1-6; TRBD1 matches 7 bases. J lost 7 bases, V lost 7 bases, and 7 bases had no gene match. CDR1 is MNHEY, CDR2 SVGAGI, per germline. The CDR3 extends over 14 amino acids. CDR3 coding DNA: TGTGCCAGCACCCAAGGACAGGAGAATTCACCCCTCCACTTT. As protein: CASTQGQENSPLHF.

Written as DNA, the CDR3 is TGTGCCAGCAGCCCAAGGACAGCCCTAAATCAGCCCCAGCATTTT. Protein: CASSPRTALNQPQHF. The chain is built from TRBV7-2 and TRBJ1-5, with a weak D call TRBD1 (6 bases). V lost 5 bases to trimming and J lost 4 bases, with 15 bases between them. The CDR3 consists of 15 residues. The germline V gene has CDR1 SGHTA and CDR2 FQGNSA.

The gene calls are TRBV5-8 and TRBJ1-6; D perhaps matches TRBD1 (5 bases). This CDR3 comprises 16 residues. Trimming stripped 6 bases from V and 2 bases from J, with 15 bases between. The V gene's germline CDR1 is SGHTS and CDR2 YDEGEE. The CDR3 bases are TGTGCCAGCACCCCGGTCGACAGACCCTATAATTCACCCCTCCACTTT. Protein product: CASTPVDRPYNSPLHF.

The V gene is TRBV10-3, the J gene TRBJ2-3; tentatively, D is TRBD2 (6 bases). Trimming pared 5 bases from V and 1 base from J, leaving 16 bases between. CDR1 and CDR2 (germline): ENHRY, SYGVKD. The CDR3 loop spans 16 amino acids. CDR3 residues: CAISKRDSEGTDTQYF. CDR3 sequence (DNA): TGTGCCATCAGTAAGAGGGACTCGGAAGGCACAGATACGCAGTATTTT.